This T cell receptor (beta chain) was retrieved from a study of T cell repertoires in cytomegalovirus infection (dated by TCRdb to about 2019). For context, the study as a whole: Peptide stimulations targeted recently identified HLA-C-restricted CMV epitopes, whose presentation resists viral immunomodulation, together with well-studied HLA-B-restricted epitopes. Donor HLA type was relevant to the analysis, as public TCR beta signatures indicated carriage of CMV infection together with the matching HLA type. Study-wide findings and limitations: In both this cohort and an independent roughly 350-donor cohort, the cumulative frequency of public TCR beta family members distinguished carriers of CMV infection plus the relevant HLA type. In the ex vivo response, HLA-C-restricted CMV-specific TCR beta clonotypes were dominant, and in two of eight donors the single most frequent clonotype came from this HLA-C-restricted group.

Sequenced on an Illumina HiSeq 1500. TCRdb ran its own pipeline on the public reads, namely fastp trimming at Q25 and MiXCR clone calling, and kept in-frame beta chains. Under each unique CDR3 protein, matching rows form one entry showing the most common genes and DNA. The sample yields about 310,000 distinct CDR3 sequences; 25% were counted once. About an eighth of the sample goes to the ten largest clones. The sample's treatment or condition label, decoded: in vitro stimulation with specific CMV peptide epitopes to enrich CMV-specific T cells. The germline V gene provides CDR1 MNHEY and CDR2 SVGEGT. V loses 7 bases at its end and J loses 5 bases; junction bases beyond the gene matches: 10. The CDR3 sequence holds 15 residues, the cysteine and phenylalanine included. The only DNA kept is the CDR3, 45 bases in frame from the first base. With regard to this clonotype: Its antigen target is currently unknown. No base quality values were provided; no much bigger clone lies one nucleotide off.

Sequenced here: cultured PBMCs, sampled from culture after CMV antigen stimulation. The chain couples TRBV6-2 or TRBV6-3 to TRBJ2-1; 8 central bases correspond to TRBD2. This receptor was taken from a human donor in good health (CMV status not recorded). Some clones in this sample may be carry-over from other donors' samples. DNA sequence: TGTGCCAGCATCCCTCAAGCGGGAGCGGACAATGAGCAGTTCTTC. It codes for CASIPQAGADNEQFF.